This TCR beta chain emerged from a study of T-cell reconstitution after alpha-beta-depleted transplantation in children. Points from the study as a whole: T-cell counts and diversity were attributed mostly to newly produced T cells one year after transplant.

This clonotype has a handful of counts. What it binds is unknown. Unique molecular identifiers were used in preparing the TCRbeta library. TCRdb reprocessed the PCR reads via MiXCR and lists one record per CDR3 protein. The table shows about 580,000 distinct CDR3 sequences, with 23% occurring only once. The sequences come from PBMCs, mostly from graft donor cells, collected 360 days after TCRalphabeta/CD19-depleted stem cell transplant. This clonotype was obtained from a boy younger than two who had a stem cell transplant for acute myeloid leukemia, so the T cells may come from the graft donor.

The DNA for the CDR3 is TGTGCCAGCAGTTTGAATGGGGGCAGGCAAGAGACCCAGTACTTC. Its translation: CASSLNGGRQETQYF. The rearrangement links TRBV28 to TRBJ2-5; D might be TRBD1 (6 bases). Germline V gives CDR1 MDHEN, CDR2 SYDVKM. CDR3 length: 15 amino acids. V lost 3 bases and J lost 2, with 13 bases in between.